The source of this T cell receptor beta chain is a study of blood T cell repertoires in COVID-19. Background on the study: Whether acute or convalescent, the COVID-19 samples came from the United States, Italy and Spain.

The germline V and J ends were trimmed by 2 bases and 8 bases, with 15 bases remaining between them. Germline-derived CDR1 and CDR2 are MNHEY and SMNVEV (reference sequence). The CDR3 consists of 14 residues. Assay used: immunoSEQ multiplex PCR; TCRdb lists only in-frame clones, some missing. The sample lists under 150,000 clones; just under 85% were seen once. This chain links TRBV27 with TRBJ1-2; no firm D call. This TCR was recovered from a human donor in a cohort sampled during active COVID-19. Sequenced sample: peripheral blood. In DNA, the CDR3 is TGTGCCAGCAGTTTAGCGGGGAAGGCCCAAGGCTACACCTTC. Amino acids: CASSLAGKAQGYTF.